The present T cell receptor beta chain was sequenced within a study of blood T cells in healthy people across ages. Regarding the study as a whole: Diversity estimated from one million T cells was considered an underestimate.

This CDR3 contains 13 residues. Germline V lookup: CDR1 ENHRY, CDR2 SYGVKD. In this sample, this clonotype turned up many times. The antigen remains undetermined. A single base separates this from a much larger clone, so it may be a read error. Alongside a J-beta primer mix, a sample-barcoded 5' primer served in a second PCR lasting about 6 to 11 cycles. Each cDNA molecule carried a tag from a template-switch adaptor that contained 12 random nucleotides. In TCRdb, the 5' RACE reads were re-called with MiXCR into one record per CDR3 protein. This table has 700,000 to 1,000,000 distinct CDR3 sequences, roughly 44% appearing once. A minimum of 6 micrograms of total RNA was extracted per sample.

The sequenced sample was blood. The rearrangement uses TRBV10-3 and TRBJ2-1, with unresolved D. Matching the DNA end better, TRBJ2-7 makes the J call doubtful. This receptor was taken from a man aged 55 to 70 in good health. The CDR3 nucleotides read TGTGCCATCAGTGAATTTGGTTACAATGAGCAGTACTTC. Its protein is CAISEFGYNEQYF.